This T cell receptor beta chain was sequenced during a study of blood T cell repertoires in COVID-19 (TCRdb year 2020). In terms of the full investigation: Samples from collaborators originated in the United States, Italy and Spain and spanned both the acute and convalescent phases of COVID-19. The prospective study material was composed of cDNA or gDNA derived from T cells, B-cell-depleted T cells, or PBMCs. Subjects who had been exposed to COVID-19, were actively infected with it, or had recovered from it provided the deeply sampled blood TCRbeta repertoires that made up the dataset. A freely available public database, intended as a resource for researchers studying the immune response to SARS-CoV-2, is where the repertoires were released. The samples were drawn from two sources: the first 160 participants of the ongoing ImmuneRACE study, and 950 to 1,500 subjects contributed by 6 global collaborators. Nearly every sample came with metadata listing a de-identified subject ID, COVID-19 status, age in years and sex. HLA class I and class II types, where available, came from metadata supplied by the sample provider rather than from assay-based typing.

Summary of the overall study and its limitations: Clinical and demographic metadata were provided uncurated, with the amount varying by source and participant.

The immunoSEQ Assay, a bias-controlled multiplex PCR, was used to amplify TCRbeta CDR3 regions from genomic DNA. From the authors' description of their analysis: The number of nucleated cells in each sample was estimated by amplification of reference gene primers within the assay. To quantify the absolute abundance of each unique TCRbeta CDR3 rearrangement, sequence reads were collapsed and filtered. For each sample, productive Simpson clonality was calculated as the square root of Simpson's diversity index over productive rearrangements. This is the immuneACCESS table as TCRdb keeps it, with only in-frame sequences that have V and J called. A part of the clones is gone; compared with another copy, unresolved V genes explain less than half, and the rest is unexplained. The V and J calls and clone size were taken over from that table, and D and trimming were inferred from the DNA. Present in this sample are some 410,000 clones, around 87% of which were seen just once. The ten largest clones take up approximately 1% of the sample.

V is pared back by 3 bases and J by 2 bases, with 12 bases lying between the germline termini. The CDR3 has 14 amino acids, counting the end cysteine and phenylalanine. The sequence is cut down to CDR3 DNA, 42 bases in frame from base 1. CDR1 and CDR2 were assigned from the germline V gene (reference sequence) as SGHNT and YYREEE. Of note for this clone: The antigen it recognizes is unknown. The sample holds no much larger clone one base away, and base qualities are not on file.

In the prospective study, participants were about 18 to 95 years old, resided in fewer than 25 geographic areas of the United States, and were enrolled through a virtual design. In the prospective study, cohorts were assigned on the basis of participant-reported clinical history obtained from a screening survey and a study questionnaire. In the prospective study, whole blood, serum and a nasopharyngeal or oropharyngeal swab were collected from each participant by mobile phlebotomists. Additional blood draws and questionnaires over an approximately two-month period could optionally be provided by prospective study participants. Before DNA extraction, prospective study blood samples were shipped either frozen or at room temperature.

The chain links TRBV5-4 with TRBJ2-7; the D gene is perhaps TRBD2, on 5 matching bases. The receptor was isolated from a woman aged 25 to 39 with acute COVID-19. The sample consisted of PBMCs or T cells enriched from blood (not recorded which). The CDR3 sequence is CASSSGGFAYEQYF. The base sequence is TGTGCCAGCAGCTCGGGCGGGTTCGCCTACGAGCAGTACTTC.